These T cell receptor beta chains were read from a single sample in a study of T-cell reconstitution after alpha-beta-depleted transplantation in children. TCRdb reanalysed the PCR reads using MiXCR and keeps one entry per CDR3 protein. Altogether approximately 250,000 distinct CDR3 sequences are present, more than 7.5% being singletons, with the ten largest covering 5.1%. The starting material was PBMCs from the stem cell graft donor, obtained from the stem cell graft. The receptors here all came from a human donor who donated a stem cell graft to a child with SCID. Each CDR3 is given with its conserved first and last residue. Fields, in order: D gene, J gene, V gene, clone size, CDR3 DNA, CDR3 protein. A D gene is named only where the DNA matches it firmly. Only some rows state a clone size, as once, few, many or a class for expanded clones.

. TRBJ1-1 TRBV5-1 many TGCGCCAGCAGGTACCTACCAGAGAACACTGAAGCTTTCTTT CASRYLPENTEAFF
. TRBJ1-4 TRBV6-1 many TGTGCCAGCAGGCCCGGGGAGGGTCCGGCTAATGAAAAACTGTTTTTT CASRPGEGPANEKLFF
TRBD2 TRBJ2-1 TRBV15 . TGTGCCACCAGCGCAAATAGCGGGGTATACAATGAGCAGTTCTTC CATSANSGVYNEQFF
TRBD1 TRBJ1-2 TRBV6-5 few TGTGCCAGCAGTTTGACAGGGAAGGGGAACTATGGCTACACCTTC CASSLTGKGNYGYTF
. TRBJ1-1 TRBV20-1 many TGCAGTGCTAGAGATCGGGGGGGCAGGGACACTGAAGCTTTCTTT CSARDRGGRDTEAFF
. TRBJ2-1 TRBV28 many TGTGCCAGCAGACAGACTTTTCGCAATGAGCAGTTCTTC CASRQTFRNEQFF
. TRBJ2-1 TRBV11-3 many TGTGCCAGCAGCCTGGACAGCCCCATCGATGAGCAGTTCTTC CASSLDSPIDEQFF
TRBD2 TRBJ2-5 TRBV29-1 many TGCAGCGTACTAGCGGGGGGAGAGACCCAGTACTTC CSVLAGGETQYF
. TRBJ1-1 TRBV6-1 many TGTGCCAGCAGTGAAGCAGGGAGCACTGAAGCTTTCTTT CASSEAGSTEAFF
. TRBJ1-2 TRBV5-1 many TGCGCCAGCAGCTTGTCGGGCAGTTTCTATGGCTACACCTTC CASSLSGSFYGYTF
. TRBJ1-2 TRBV11-2 . TGTGCCAGCAGCTTAGATGGGGTTAACTATGGCTACACCTTC CASSLDGVNYGYTF
TRBD1 TRBJ2-1 TRBV12-3/TRBV12-4 . TGTGCCAGCAGCAATCCGGGACAGGGGGTTATCAATGAGCAGTTCTTC CASSNPGQGVINEQFF
TRBD2 TRBJ2-1 TRBV28 many TGTGCCAGCAGCAGGAACCGGGACTACCCATACAATGAGCAGTTCTTC CASSRNRDYPYNEQFF
TRBD1 TRBJ1-1 TRBV7-9 many TGTGCCAGCAGCTTAGGCGGGGACAGAGGTAGAGCTTTCTTT CASSLGGDRGRAFF
. TRBJ2-7 TRBV12-3/TRBV12-4 many TGTGCCAGCAGTGTTCGGACCGCCTCCTCCTACGAGCAGTACTTC CASSVRTASSYEQYF
. TRBJ2-2 TRBV15 many TGTGCCACCAGCAGAGATTCCGGGGGTTTTACATTAAACACCGGGGAGCTGTTTTTT CATSRDSGGFTLNTGELFF
TRBD1 TRBJ1-1 TRBV5-1 many TGCGCCAGCAGCGAAGCCGGGACAGAGTATGCTGAAGCTTTCTTT CASSEAGTEYAEAFF
. TRBJ1-4 TRBV6-1 . TGTGCCAGCAGCCTATCCGACACCCGTAATGAAAAACTGTTTTTT CASSLSDTRNEKLFF
. TRBJ1-5 TRBV18 many TGTGCCAGCTCACAAAACCGACTAGTAGATAATCAGCCCCAGCATTTT CASSQNRLVDNQPQHF
TRBD1 TRBJ1-5 TRBV28 many TGTGCCAGCAGGGCGGGCTCAGGGGGGGGCAATCAGCCCCAGCATTTT CASRAGSGGGNQPQHF
. TRBJ2-1 TRBV30 many TGTGCCCGAACTAGCTTTAATGAGCAGTTCTTC CARTSFNEQFF
TRBD1 TRBJ1-2 TRBV7-3 many TGTGCCACCGACCCGGGACAGGCGACTAACTATGGCTACACCTTC CATDPGQATNYGYTF
. TRBJ1-2 TRBV28 . TGCGTCAGCAGTTTATGGCCCAGGGGAAGTAAATATGGCTACACCTTC CVSSLWPRGSKYGYTF
. TRBJ1-1 TRBV5-5 many TGTGCCAGCAGCTTTTCGCCTAACGGGGCATGGACTGAAGCTTTCTTT CASSFSPNGAWTEAFF
. TRBJ2-1 TRBV4-1 . TGCGCCAGCAGCCCCTGGGGTACGGGGTCCTACAATGAGCAGTTCTTC CASSPWGTGSYNEQFF
TRBD2 TRBJ2-3 TRBV5-1 . TGCGCCAGCAGCTTGTCCCCGGGACTAGTCCTTAGAGATACGCAGTATTTT CASSLSPGLVLRDTQYF
TRBD2 TRBJ2-5 TRBV7-8 many TGTGCCAGCAGACTTATAGCGGGGGGCCAAGAGACCCAGTACTTC CASRLIAGGQETQYF
. TRBJ2-1 TRBV6-4 many TGTGCCAGCAGTGTAAACAGGGAAGGTTTCAATGAGCAGTTCTTC CASSVNREGFNEQFF
TRBD1 TRBJ1-2 TRBV20-1 many TGCAGTGCCACGCCGGAGACAGGGGCCGGCTACACCTTC CSATPETGAGYTF
. TRBJ2-3 TRBV12-3/TRBV12-4 many TGTGCCAGCAGGAGGACAACCGGCACAGATACGCAGTATTTT CASRRTTGTDTQYF
. TRBJ1-6 TRBV5-5 many TGTGCCAGCAGCTTGGTACCGGGGGGCGATTCACCCCTCCACTTT CASSLVPGGDSPLHF
. TRBJ1-6 TRBV11-2 many TGTGCCAGCAGCTTCGGACAGTCCCTTAGTCCCCTCCACTTT CASSFGQSLSPLHF
. TRBJ2-5 TRBV5-1 many TGCGCCAGCAGCTTGGAAAGGGGAGAGACCCAGTACTTC CASSLERGETQYF
. TRBJ1-2 TRBV2 many TGTGCCAGCAGGGAGGGCCGACAGCCCATCTATGGCTACACCTTC CASREGRQPIYGYTF
. TRBJ2-5 TRBV5-5 many TGTGCCAGCAGCAGGACCCCCCGAGAGACCCAGTACTTC CASSRTPRETQYF
. TRBJ1-4 TRBV28 many TGTGCCAGCGGATACAAACGACAGATGGTTGAAAAACTGTTTTTT CASGYKRQMVEKLFF
. TRBJ2-3 TRBV27 many TGTGCCAGCACTCCTCTTGGGAGGACTGATACGCAGTATTTT CASTPLGRTDTQYF
. TRBJ2-7 TRBV7-9 many TGTGCCAGCAGCGTGACCCGGGACAACAACGAGCAGTACTTC CASSVTRDNNEQYF
TRBD1 TRBJ2-3 TRBV5-5 many TGTGCCAGCAGCTTGGGCTTCAGTGGTCAGGGGGCCGCAGATACGCAGTATTTT CASSLGFSGQGAADTQYF
. TRBJ2-2 TRBV27 many TGTGCCAGCAGTTTCAGGGTCCCCGGGGAGCTGTTTTTT CASSFRVPGELFF
. TRBJ2-5 TRBV18 many TGTGCCAGCTCACCTTGGGCTAGCAGGGGAGAGACCCAGTACTTC CASSPWASRGETQYF
. TRBJ2-7 TRBV18 . TGTGCCAGCTCACCAGAATCCTACGAGCAGTACTTC CASSPESYEQYF
TRBD1 TRBJ2-7 TRBV11-2 many TGTGCCAGCAGCGAGTCAGGGGGCAAATACGAGCAGTACTTC CASSESGGKYEQYF
TRBD1 TRBJ1-5 TRBV24-1 . TGTGCCGCCAGTGATTTGCGGAACCCGGGACAGGGAGTATGTAGAGGCAATCAGCCCCAGCATTTT CAASDLRNPGQGVCRGNQPQHF
TRBD1 TRBJ2-1 TRBV6-1 many TGTGCCAGCACCTCAGGGACAGGGGGCTACAATGAGCAGTTCTTC CASTSGTGGYNEQFF
. TRBJ1-1 TRBV6-1 many TGTGCCAGCAGTGAAGAGGATGGGGGGACTGAAGCTTTCTTT CASSEEDGGTEAFF
TRBD1 TRBJ1-4 TRBV24-1 many TGTGCCACCAGTGATCGGACAGGGGGCGTTGAAAAACTGTTTTTT CATSDRTGGVEKLFF
. TRBJ1-1 TRBV20-1 many TGCAGTGCTACGTTAGGTATCGCGGCTTTCTTT CSATLGIAAFF
. TRBJ1-1 TRBV20-1 many TGCAGTGCTAGAGATCATCTTAACACTGAAGCTTTCTTT CSARDHLNTEAFF
. TRBJ2-2 TRBV27 few TGTGCCAGCAGTTCCGACTACCTAAACACCGGGGAGCTGTTTTTT CASSSDYLNTGELFF
TRBD2 TRBJ2-1 TRBV28 many TGTGCCAGCAGTGAAGGAGGGAGCGGGGGGATCGAGCAGTTCTTC CASSEGGSGGIEQFF
TRBD1 TRBJ2-5 TRBV9 . TGTGCCAGCAGTGAGGGGACAGCCTCGCCTCAAGAGACCCAGTACTTC CASSEGTASPQETQYF
. TRBJ1-5 TRBV5-1 many TGCGCCAGCAGCTTGGCCGGGATACGGGATCAGCCCCAGCATTTT CASSLAGIRDQPQHF
TRBD2 TRBJ2-5 TRBV2 few TGTGCCAGCAGTGATCGGTGGGCTAGCGGGCATTATCTAGCGGAGACCCAGTACTTC CASSDRWASGHYLAETQYF
. TRBJ2-3 TRBV29-1 many TGCAGCGTTGGGGCAGGGAGCACAGATACGCAGTATTTT CSVGAGSTDTQYF
TRBD2 TRBJ2-7 TRBV4-1 many TGCGCCAGCAGCCAAGATCTTGGACTAGCCATCTACGAGCAGTACTTC CASSQDLGLAIYEQYF
TRBD1 TRBJ1-2 TRBV12-3/TRBV12-4 many TGTGCCAGCAGAACCGGGGACAGGGAATTAGATGGCTACACCTTC CASRTGDRELDGYTF
TRBD2 TRBJ2-5 TRBV5-1 many TGCGCCAGCAGTCCCTCAATAGCGGGGGTGGAGACCCAGTACTTC CASSPSIAGVETQYF
TRBD1 TRBJ1-4 TRBV20-1 many TGCAGTGCTAGCGCCAGGGGGACTAATGAAAAACTGTTTTTT CSASARGTNEKLFF
. TRBJ1-2 TRBV2 many TGTGCCAGCAGTGATGGCGGCTATGGCTACACCTTC CASSDGGYGYTF